The clone carrying this T cell receptor (beta chain) occurred a few times. These data come from a study of blood T cells in healthy people across ages. Looking at the study overall: About one barcoded beta molecule per two T cells was the capture yield of template switching.

Together with a sample-barcoded 5' primer, a J-beta primer mix was included in a second PCR lasting about 7 to 12 cycles. TCRdb called the 5' RACE reads again in MiXCR, with one record for every CDR3 protein. Of 1.4 million or so distinct CDR3 sequences in the sample, less than 45% were seen once. Trimming shortened V by 3 bases and J by 1 base, and 12 bases separated the two germline ends. Germline V CDR1 and CDR2: MGHRA, YSYEKL. The CDR3 totals 15 residues. The rearrangement uses TRBV4-1 and TRBJ1-1; D uncertain. The sequence was collected from a woman under 30 in good health. Material: blood. In DNA form, the CDR3 reads TGCGCCAGCAGCCAGGGAGAGAACGGGAACACTGAAGCTTTCTTT. Encoded protein: CASSQGENGNTEAFF.